This T cell receptor beta chain was recorded in a study of glioma-infiltrating T cells (dated by TCRdb to the mid-2010s). Looking at the study overall: TCR alpha- and beta-chain repertoires were sequenced from glioma tissue, non-neoplastic brain tissue and matched peripheral blood mononuclear cells. To measure how far tissue and blood T-cell populations diverged, each tissue-infiltrating repertoire was compared against the peripheral blood repertoire of the same patient. The paired cohort comprised three low-grade glioma patients, about 8 primary glioblastoma patients and three non-glioma patients contributing non-neoplastic brain tissue. Paper-wide results and their limitations: Only a very small number of CDR3 sequences turned up in both tissue and blood, a result put down to high CDR3 diversity combined with limited sampling. VJ-independent divergence between tissue and blood was found to be below expectation in non-neoplastic patients but above expectation in all gliomas, particularly low-grade gliomas. Group comparisons were based on small numbers of patients: three non-neoplastic, three low-grade glioma and several glioblastoma patients.

TCR alpha and beta CDR3 regions were amplified with the iRepertoire nested amplicon-rescue multiplex PCR (arm-PCR) platform from RNA. For one-step reverse transcription and amplification, about 100-450 ng of tissue mRNA or PBMC total RNA was used as input. Following bead purification, Illumina adapters were added by a secondary multiplex PCR, and the libraries were gel-purified between 200 and 400 bp. Demultiplexing relied on internal 6-nucleotide barcodes carried by the libraries. Sequencing of the libraries was done on an Illumina MiSeq using 2x220 or 2x250 nucleotide paired-end reads. The paper's processing steps were these. FLASH 1.2.11 was used to merge paired reads, and BWA-MEM then aligned the reads to the GRCh37 human genome before TRA and TRB reads were extracted. V and J assignment used an IMGT-derived reference of cassette sequences and CDR3 motifs that included pseudogenes. Reads were translated in three frames, and productive CDR3s were defined by a C…FGXG motif without stop codons. Unique combinations of V-J cassette pair and CDR3 amino acid sequence were defined as clonotypes. Filtering of reads was based on Hamming distance, with the threshold set by the sequence error rate of each sample in mapped regions. TCRdb reprocessing: public reads trimmed at Q25 with fastp, clones called with MiXCR, in-frame beta chains kept. Rows with a matching CDR3 protein are joined into one entry that keeps the most common DNA and genes. What appears here as the V and J calls and clone size reflects TCRdb's work, not the paper's. This sample has approximately 110,000 distinct CDR3 sequences in its table, and 23% of those were observed once. 13% to 15% of the sample is in the top ten clones.

The germline V gene sets CDR1 to SGHTA and CDR2 to FQGNSA. From the cysteine up to the phenylalanine, the CDR3 has a length of 17 residues. The kept DNA is CDR3 alone, 51 bases in frame from the first base. Trimming removed 1 base from V and 2 bases from J; the gene matches leave 7 bases unexplained. In this sample, this clonotype turned up many times. This receptor's antigen is unknown. Base qualities are missing; no much larger clone stands one base away. The sample taken for sequencing was glioma tissue, nonneoplastic brain tissue, or PBMCs (not recorded which). The sequence was collected from a human donor with low-grade glioma or glioblastoma, undergoing nonglioma brain surgery, or in good health (not recorded which). In this chain, TRBV7-2 is recombined with TRBJ2-3, with 9 bases matching TRBD2. The nucleotide sequence reads TGTGCCAGCAGCTTAGTAGGCCTAGCGGGGTCCACAGATACGCAGTATTTT. Translated, this is CASSLVGLAGSTDTQYF.